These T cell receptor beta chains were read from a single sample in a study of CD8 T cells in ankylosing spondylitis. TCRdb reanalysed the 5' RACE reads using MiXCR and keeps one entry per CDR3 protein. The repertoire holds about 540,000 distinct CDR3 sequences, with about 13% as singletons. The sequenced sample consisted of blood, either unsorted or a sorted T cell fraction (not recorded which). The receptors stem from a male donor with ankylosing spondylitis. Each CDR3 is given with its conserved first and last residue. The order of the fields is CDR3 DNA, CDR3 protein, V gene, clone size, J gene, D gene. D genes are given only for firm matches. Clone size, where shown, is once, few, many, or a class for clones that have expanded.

CDR3nt: TGTGCCAGCAGTTTCGGGACAGAAGAGACCCAGTACTTC
CDR3aa: CASSFGTEETQYF
v_gene: TRBV12-3/TRBV12-4
abundance: many
j_gene: TRBJ2-5
d_gene: TRBD1

CDR3nt: TGCGCCAGCAGCGTGGGAGCCGGGACGGCGGATCTAGGTACTGAAGCTTTCTTT
CDR3aa: CASSVGAGTADLGTEAFF
v_gene: TRBV5-1
abundance: few
j_gene: TRBJ1-1
d_gene: NA

CDR3nt: TGCAGCGGTTCCGGGACAGGGAGCAATGAGCAGTTCTTC
CDR3aa: CSGSGTGSNEQFF
v_gene: TRBV29-1
abundance: NA
j_gene: TRBJ2-1
d_gene: TRBD1

CDR3nt: TGTGCCAGCAGTTATGTGGGAGATGAGCAGTTCTTC
CDR3aa: CASSYVGDEQFF
v_gene: TRBV6-6
abundance: NA
j_gene: TRBJ2-1
d_gene: NA

CDR3nt: TGTGCCACTGAGGGGACTAGCGGACGGAGGGGCGAGCAGTACTTC
CDR3aa: CATEGTSGRRGEQYF
v_gene: TRBV10-3
abundance: NA
j_gene: TRBJ2-7
d_gene: TRBD2

CDR3nt: TGCGCCAGCAGCCCGGACCCTCTTTTTCGGGACAGGGGCTTTAATGAGCAGTTCTTC
CDR3aa: CASSPDPLFRDRGFNEQFF
v_gene: TRBV5-1
abundance: NA
j_gene: TRBJ2-1
d_gene: TRBD1

CDR3nt: TGCGCCAGCAGCCTCGGACTAGCGCCTGAAGAGCAGTACTTC
CDR3aa: CASSLGLAPEEQYF
v_gene: TRBV5-1
abundance: NA
j_gene: TRBJ2-7
d_gene: TRBD2

CDR3nt: TGCAGCGTAAGAGGGTCAGGACAGGGTGGCACTGAAGCTTTCTTT
CDR3aa: CSVRGSGQGGTEAFF
v_gene: TRBV29-1
abundance: NA
j_gene: TRBJ1-1
d_gene: TRBD1

CDR3nt: TGTGCCAGCAGTTCCGGGGGCAGCGGGGAGCTGTTTTTT
CDR3aa: CASSSGGSGELFF
v_gene: TRBV28
abundance: few
j_gene: TRBJ2-2
d_gene: NA

CDR3nt: TGTGCCAGCAGTAGACAGGGGATCAGGGTTACCGGGGAGCTGTTTTTT
CDR3aa: CASSRQGIRVTGELFF
v_gene: TRBV6-1
abundance: many
j_gene: TRBJ2-2
d_gene: TRBD1

CDR3nt: TGTGCCACCAGCAGATCTCAGGACACCGGGGAGCTGTTTTTT
CDR3aa: CATSRSQDTGELFF
v_gene: TRBV15
abundance: NA
j_gene: TRBJ2-2
d_gene: NA

CDR3nt: TGTGCCAGCAGTGAGTTTCGGGATGATTACAATGAGCAGTTCTTC
CDR3aa: CASSEFRDDYNEQFF
v_gene: TRBV25-1
abundance: NA
j_gene: TRBJ2-1
d_gene: NA

CDR3nt: TGTGCCTGGAGCAGCCTCGTCGGCTACACCTTC
CDR3aa: CAWSSLVGYTF
v_gene: TRBV30
abundance: NA
j_gene: TRBJ1-2
d_gene: NA

CDR3nt: TGCGCCAGCAGTTCGAGTGGGACAGGGGACCCCCTAGGGACCTACAATGAGCAGTTCTTC
CDR3aa: CASSSSGTGDPLGTYNEQFF
v_gene: TRBV10-2
abundance: few
j_gene: TRBJ2-1
d_gene: TRBD1

CDR3nt: TGTGCCAGCAGCTTAACACAGGGGGACAAAAACATTCAGTACTTC
CDR3aa: CASSLTQGDKNIQYF
v_gene: TRBV7-9
abundance: few
j_gene: TRBJ2-4
d_gene: TRBD1

CDR3nt: TGTGCCAGGGGGGAAGCGGGAGGGGCCTACAATGAGCAGTTCTTC
CDR3aa: CARGEAGGAYNEQFF
v_gene: TRBV3-1
abundance: NA
j_gene: TRBJ2-1
d_gene: TRBD2

CDR3nt: TGCAGCGTTTCGGACAGCAACAATCAGCCCCAGCATTTT
CDR3aa: CSVSDSNNQPQHF
v_gene: TRBV29-1
abundance: NA
j_gene: TRBJ1-5
d_gene: NA

CDR3nt: TGTGCCAGCACCCGCTACGGGGGCCTGGGGAACACTGAAGCTTTCTTT
CDR3aa: CASTRYGGLGNTEAFF
v_gene: TRBV6-2/TRBV6-3
abundance: few
j_gene: TRBJ1-1
d_gene: NA

CDR3nt: TGTGCCAGCAGTTACTCTCTCGGGACAGCTGCAACTAATGAAAAACTGTTTTTT
CDR3aa: CASSYSLGTAATNEKLFF
v_gene: TRBV6-2/TRBV6-3
abundance: few
j_gene: TRBJ1-4
d_gene: TRBD1

CDR3nt: TGTGCCAGCAGTTCTCTAGCGGGAGTACCCACCGGGGAGCTGTTTTTT
CDR3aa: CASSSLAGVPTGELFF
v_gene: TRBV12-3/TRBV12-4
abundance: few
j_gene: TRBJ2-2
d_gene: TRBD2

CDR3nt: TGTGCCAGCAGGGCGGGACTAGCGGGAAGTAGTCTGTTCTTC
CDR3aa: CASRAGLAGSSLFF
v_gene: TRBV28
abundance: few
j_gene: TRBJ2-1
d_gene: TRBD2

CDR3nt: TGTGCCAGCAGTGAACCCACCGGGACAGGGAGGTCGGATACGCAGTATTTT
CDR3aa: CASSEPTGTGRSDTQYF
v_gene: TRBV25-1
abundance: few
j_gene: TRBJ2-3
d_gene: TRBD1

CDR3nt: TGTGCCAGCAGCGTAGGACCTGGGCCCATGCCCTTTCTCTACAATGAGCAGTTCTTC
CDR3aa: CASSVGPGPMPFLYNEQFF
v_gene: TRBV9
abundance: NA
j_gene: TRBJ2-1
d_gene: NA

CDR3nt: TGCAGCGTCTCTGGACTAGCGGGAGGACCCCTATCAACAGATACGCAGTATTTT
CDR3aa: CSVSGLAGGPLSTDTQYF
v_gene: TRBV29-1
abundance: NA
j_gene: TRBJ2-3
d_gene: TRBD2

CDR3nt: TGCAGCGTTGAAAAATCTGCTGGGGCCAACGTCCTGACTTTC
CDR3aa: CSVEKSAGANVLTF
v_gene: TRBV29-1
abundance: few
j_gene: TRBJ2-6
d_gene: NA